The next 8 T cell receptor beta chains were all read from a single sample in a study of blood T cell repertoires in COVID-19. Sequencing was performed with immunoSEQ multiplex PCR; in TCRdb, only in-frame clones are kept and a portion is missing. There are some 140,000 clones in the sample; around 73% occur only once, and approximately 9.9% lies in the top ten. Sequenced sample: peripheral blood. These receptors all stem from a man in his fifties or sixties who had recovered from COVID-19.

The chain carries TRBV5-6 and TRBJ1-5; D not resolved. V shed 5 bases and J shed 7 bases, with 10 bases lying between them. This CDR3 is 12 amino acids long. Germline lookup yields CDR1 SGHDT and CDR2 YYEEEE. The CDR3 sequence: CASSFGEQPQHF. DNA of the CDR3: TGTGCCAGCAGTTTTGGGGAGCAGCCCCAGCATTTT.

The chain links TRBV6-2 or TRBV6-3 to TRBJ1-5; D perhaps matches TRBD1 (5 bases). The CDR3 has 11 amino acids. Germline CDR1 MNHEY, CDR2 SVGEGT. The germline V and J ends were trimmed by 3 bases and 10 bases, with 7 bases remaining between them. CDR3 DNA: TGTGCCAGCAGTTATCAGGGACCCCAGCATTTT. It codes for CASSYQGPQHF.

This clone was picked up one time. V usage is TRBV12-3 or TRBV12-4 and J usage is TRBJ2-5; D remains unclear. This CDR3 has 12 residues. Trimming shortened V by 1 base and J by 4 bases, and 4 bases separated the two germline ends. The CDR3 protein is CASSLVRETQYF. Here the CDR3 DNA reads TGTGCCAGCAGTTTAGTGAGAGAGACCCAGTACTTC.

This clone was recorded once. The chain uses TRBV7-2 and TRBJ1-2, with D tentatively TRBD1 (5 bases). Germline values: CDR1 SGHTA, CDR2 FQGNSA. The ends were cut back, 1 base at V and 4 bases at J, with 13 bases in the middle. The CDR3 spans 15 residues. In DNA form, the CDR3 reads TGTGCCAGCAGCTTAGGTGGCAGGGCCGGCTATGGCTACACCTTC. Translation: CASSLGGRAGYGYTF.

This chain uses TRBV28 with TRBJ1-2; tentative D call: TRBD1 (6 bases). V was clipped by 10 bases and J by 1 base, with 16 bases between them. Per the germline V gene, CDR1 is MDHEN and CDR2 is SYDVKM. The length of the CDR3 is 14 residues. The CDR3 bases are TGTGCCACCACTAGACAGGTCCTTAACTATGGCTACACCTTC. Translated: CATTRQVLNYGYTF.

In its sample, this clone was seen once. In nucleotides, the CDR3 is TGTGCCAGCAGGCCCGGGACAGGGGTTGGTATTTCTGGAAACACCATATATTTT. Translation: CASRPGTGVGISGNTIYF. This chain uses TRBV2 with TRBJ1-3, with 10 bases that match TRBD1. Trimming took 6 bases from V and 1 from J; bases not matched to a gene: 12. The CDR3 extends over 18 amino acids. Germline V gene data show CDR1 as SNHLY and CDR2 as FYNNEI.

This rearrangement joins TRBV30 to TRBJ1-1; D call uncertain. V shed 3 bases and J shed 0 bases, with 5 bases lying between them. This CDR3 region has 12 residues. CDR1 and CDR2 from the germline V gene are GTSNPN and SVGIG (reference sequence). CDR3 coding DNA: TGTGCCTGGAGCTACGTGAACACTGAAGCTTTCTTT. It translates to CAWSYVNTEAFF.

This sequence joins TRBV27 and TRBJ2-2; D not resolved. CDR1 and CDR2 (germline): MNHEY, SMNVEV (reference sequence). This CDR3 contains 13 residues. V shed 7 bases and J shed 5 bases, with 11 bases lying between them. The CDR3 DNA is TGTGCCAGCATTAAAGCCGGGACCGGGGAGCTGTTTTTT. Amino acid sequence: CASIKAGTGELFF.